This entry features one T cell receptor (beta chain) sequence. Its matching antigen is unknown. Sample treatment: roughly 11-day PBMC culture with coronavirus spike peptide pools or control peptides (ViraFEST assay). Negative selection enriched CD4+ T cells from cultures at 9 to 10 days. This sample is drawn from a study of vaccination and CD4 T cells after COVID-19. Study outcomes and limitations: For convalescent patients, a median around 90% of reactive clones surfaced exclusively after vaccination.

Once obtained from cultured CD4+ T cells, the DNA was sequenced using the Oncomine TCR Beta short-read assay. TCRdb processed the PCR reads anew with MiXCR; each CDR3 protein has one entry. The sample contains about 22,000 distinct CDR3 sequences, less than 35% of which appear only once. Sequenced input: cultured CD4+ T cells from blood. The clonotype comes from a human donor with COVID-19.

The CDR3 DNA reads as TGTGCCATCAGCCTCATAGCGGGGGGCTACGAGCAGTACTTC. The encoded protein is CAISLIAGGYEQYF. V usage is TRBV10-3 and J usage is TRBJ2-7; TRBD2 aligns across 10 bases. The length of the CDR3 is 14 residues. Germline CDR1 ENHRY, CDR2 SYGVKD. J was trimmed by 3 bases and V by 6 bases; bases with no gene match: 5.